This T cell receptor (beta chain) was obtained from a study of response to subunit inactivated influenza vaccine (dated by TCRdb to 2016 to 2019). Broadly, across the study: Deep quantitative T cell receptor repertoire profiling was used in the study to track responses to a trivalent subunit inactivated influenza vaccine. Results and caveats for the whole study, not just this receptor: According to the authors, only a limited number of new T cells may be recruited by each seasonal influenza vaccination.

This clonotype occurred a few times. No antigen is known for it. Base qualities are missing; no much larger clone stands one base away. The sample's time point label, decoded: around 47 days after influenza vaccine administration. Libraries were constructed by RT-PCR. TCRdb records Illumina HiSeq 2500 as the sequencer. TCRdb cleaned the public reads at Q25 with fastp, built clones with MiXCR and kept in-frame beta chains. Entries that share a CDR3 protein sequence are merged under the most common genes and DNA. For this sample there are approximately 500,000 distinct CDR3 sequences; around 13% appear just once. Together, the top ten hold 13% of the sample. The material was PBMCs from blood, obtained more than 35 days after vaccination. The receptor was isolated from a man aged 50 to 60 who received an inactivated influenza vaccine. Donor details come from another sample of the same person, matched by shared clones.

The DNA is TGTGCCAGCAGCCAAGATTACACCGGGGAGCTGTTTTTT. This codes for CASSQDYTGELFF. The sequence joins TRBV14 to TRBJ2-2, with the D gene not confidently named. At the junction V is shortened by 0 bases and J by 3 bases, with 2 bases in between. CDR1 and CDR2 were assigned from the germline V gene as SGHDN and FVKESK. The CDR3 contains 13 residues, cysteine and phenylalanine counted. The only DNA kept is the CDR3, 39 bases in frame from the first base.